This TCR beta chain emerged from a study of T-cell memory formation after mild COVID-19. Findings of the study overall: Clones contracting across day 15 to 85 had a balanced CD4/CD8 profile; later expanding clones leaned CD4+.

Only a few counts were recorded for this clonotype. Its antigen is unknown. TCRdb ran MiXCR on the 5' RACE reads and lists one entry per CDR3 protein. In the table there are approximately 340,000 distinct CDR3 sequences, roughly 13% of which are singletons. Germline V gene data show CDR1 as KGHSH and CDR2 as LQKENI. Trimming removed 3 bases from V and 5 bases from J, with 6 bases in between. This CDR3 contains 12 residues. Sequencing used PBMCs or a T cell subset sorted from them (not recorded which). The chain recombines TRBV18 with TRBJ2-3; D gene ambiguous. The TCR was taken from a man younger than 35 who had mild COVID-19 (a few samples of this study predate the infection). Cell type and time point are not known. This chain's CDR3 is CASSPDVDTQYF. CDR3 coding DNA: TGTGCCAGCTCACCGGACGTAGATACGCAGTATTTT.